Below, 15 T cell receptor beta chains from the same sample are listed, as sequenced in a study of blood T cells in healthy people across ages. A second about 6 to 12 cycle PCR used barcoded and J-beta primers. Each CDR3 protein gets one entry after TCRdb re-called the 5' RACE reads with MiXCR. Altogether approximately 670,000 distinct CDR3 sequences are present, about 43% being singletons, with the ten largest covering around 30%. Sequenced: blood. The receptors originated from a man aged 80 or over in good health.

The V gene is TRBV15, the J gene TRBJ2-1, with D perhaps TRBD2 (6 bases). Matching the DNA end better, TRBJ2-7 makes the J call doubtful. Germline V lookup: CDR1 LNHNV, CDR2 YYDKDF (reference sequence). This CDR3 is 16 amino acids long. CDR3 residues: CATSRRSGATSYEQYF. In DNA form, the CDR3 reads TGTGCCACCAGCAGACGTAGCGGAGCGACGTCCTACGAGCAGTACTTC.

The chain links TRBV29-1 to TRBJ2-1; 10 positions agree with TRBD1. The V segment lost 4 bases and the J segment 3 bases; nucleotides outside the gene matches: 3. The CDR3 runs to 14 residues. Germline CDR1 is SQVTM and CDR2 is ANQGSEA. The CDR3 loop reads CSVGQGAVYNEQFF. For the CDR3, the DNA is TGCAGCGTTGGACAGGGGGCAGTCTACAATGAGCAGTTCTTC.

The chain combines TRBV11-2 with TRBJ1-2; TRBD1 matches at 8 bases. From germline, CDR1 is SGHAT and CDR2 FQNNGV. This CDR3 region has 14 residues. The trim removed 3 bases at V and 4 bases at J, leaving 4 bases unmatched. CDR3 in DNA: TGTGCCAGCAGCTTGGGGACAGGTAGCTATGGCTACACCTTC. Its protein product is CASSLGTGSYGYTF.

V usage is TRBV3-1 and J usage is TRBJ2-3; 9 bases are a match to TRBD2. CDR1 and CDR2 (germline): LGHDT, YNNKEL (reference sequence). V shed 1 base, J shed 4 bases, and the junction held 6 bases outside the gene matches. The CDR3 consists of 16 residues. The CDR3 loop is CASSQVTSGLADTQYF. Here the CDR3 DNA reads TGTGCCAGCAGCCAAGTAACTAGCGGGTTGGCAGATACGCAGTATTTT.

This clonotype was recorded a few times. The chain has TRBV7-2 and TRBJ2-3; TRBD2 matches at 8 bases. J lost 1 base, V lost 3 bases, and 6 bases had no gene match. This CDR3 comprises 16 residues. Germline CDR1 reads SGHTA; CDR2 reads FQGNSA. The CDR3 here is CASSLSGGAGTDTQYF. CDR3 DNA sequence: TGTGCCAGCAGCTTGTCCGGGGGGGCTGGCACAGATACGCAGTATTTT.

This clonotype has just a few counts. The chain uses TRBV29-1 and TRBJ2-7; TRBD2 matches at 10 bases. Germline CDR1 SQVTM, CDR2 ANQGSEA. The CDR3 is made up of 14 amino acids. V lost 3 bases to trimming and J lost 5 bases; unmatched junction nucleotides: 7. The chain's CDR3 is CSVDQGLAGDEQYF. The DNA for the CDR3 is TGCAGCGTTGATCAGGGTCTAGCGGGAGACGAGCAGTACTTC.

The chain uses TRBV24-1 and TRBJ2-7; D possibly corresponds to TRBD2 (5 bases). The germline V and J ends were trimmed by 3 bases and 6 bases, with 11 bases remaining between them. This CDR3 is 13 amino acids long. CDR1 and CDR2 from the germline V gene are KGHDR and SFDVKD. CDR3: CATSDAGWGEQYF. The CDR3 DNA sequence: TGTGCCACCAGTGATGCGGGCTGGGGCGAGCAGTACTTC.

This chain's CDR3 is CASQGDSLTDTQYF. The CDR3 DNA sequence: TGTGCCAGCCAAGGGGACAGCCTCACAGATACGCAGTATTTT. This chain joins TRBV6-1 and TRBJ2-3, with 7 bases identical to TRBD1. The CDR3 sequence is 14 residues long. V shed 8 bases and J 2 bases; nucleotides not matched to a gene: 7. CDR1 is MNHNS, CDR2 SASEGT, per germline.

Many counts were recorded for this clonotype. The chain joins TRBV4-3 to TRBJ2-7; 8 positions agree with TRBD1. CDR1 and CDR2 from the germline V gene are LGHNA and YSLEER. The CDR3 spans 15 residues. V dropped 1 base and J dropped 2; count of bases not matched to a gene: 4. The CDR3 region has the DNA TGCGCCAGCAGCCAAGTTCAGGGGGCTGCCTACGAGCAGTACTTC. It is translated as CASSQVQGAAYEQYF.

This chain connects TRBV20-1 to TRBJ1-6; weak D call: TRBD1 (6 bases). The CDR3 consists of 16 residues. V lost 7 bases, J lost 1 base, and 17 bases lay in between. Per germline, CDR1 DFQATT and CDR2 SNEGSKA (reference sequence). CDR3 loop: CSVRGQGRSYNSPLHF. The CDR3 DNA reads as TGCAGTGTCAGAGGCCAGGGGCGTTCCTATAATTCACCCCTCCACTTT.

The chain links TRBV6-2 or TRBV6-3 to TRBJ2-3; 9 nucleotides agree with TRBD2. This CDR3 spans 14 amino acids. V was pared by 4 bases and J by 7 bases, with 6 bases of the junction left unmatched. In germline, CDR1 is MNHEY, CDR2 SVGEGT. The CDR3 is CASSSLAGGNTQYF. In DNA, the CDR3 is TGTGCCAGCAGTTCACTGGCGGGGGGGAATACGCAGTATTTT.

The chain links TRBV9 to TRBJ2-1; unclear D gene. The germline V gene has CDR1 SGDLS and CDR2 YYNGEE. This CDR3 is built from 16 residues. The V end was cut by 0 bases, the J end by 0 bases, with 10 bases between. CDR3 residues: CASSVGQTNSYNEQFF. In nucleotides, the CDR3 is TGTGCCAGCAGCGTAGGGCAGACAAACTCCTACAATGAGCAGTTCTTC.

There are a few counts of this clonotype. For the CDR3, the DNA is TGCGCCAGCAGCCAGTTGGAGACTACTATTCCCTACGAGCAGTACTTC. Translating it yields CASSQLETTIPYEQYF. The chain recombines TRBV4-1 with TRBJ2-7, with D tentatively TRBD2 (5 bases). CDR1 MGHRA and CDR2 YSYEKL come from the germline V gene. Trimming cost V 3 bases and J 2 bases, with 17 bases left between them. The CDR3 runs to 16 residues.

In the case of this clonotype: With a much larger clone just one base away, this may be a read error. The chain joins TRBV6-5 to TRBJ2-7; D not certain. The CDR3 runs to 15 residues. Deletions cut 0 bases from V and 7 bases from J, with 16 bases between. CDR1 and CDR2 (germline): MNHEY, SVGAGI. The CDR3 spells CASSYSAASRNEQYF. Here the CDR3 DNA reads TGTGCCAGCAGTTACTCGGCAGCGAGCCGCAATGAGCAGTACTTC.

CDR3 sequence: CSASETGLYEQYF. The CDR3 DNA follows: TGCAGTGCTTCTGAGACAGGACTCTACGAGCAGTACTTC. This chain connects TRBV20-1 to TRBJ2-7; weak D call: TRBD1 (6 bases). This CDR3 contains 13 residues. Germline values: CDR1 DFQATT, CDR2 SNEGSKA (reference sequence). Between the trimmed V and J ends, which lost 5 bases and 3 bases, there was a span of 14 bases.